Listed here are 20 T cell receptor beta chains from one sample, sequenced in a study of cytomegalovirus exposure and HLA in healthy donors. Profiled with immunoSEQ multiplex PCR; TCRdb holds only in-frame clones, not every one. Here the sample spans 110,000 or so clones, approximately 85% being singletons. Sequences were obtained from PBMCs. These TCRs come from a woman aged 18-29 years in good health and CMV-seronegative.

The chain employs TRBV14 and TRBJ2-7, with TRBD1 matching over 7 bases. Germline V CDR1 and CDR2: SGHDN, FVKESK. V was pared by 0 bases and J by 3 bases, with 5 bases of the junction left unmatched. This CDR3 is built from 15 residues. CDR3 coding DNA: TGTGCCAGCAGCCAAGAAAGGGGGCCGTTCTACGAGCAGTACTTC. Translated: CASSQERGPFYEQYF.

The chain links TRBV12-5 to TRBJ2-3; tentatively, D is TRBD2 (6 bases). Germline CDR1 and CDR2: LGHNT and FRNRAP. V lost 5 bases and J lost 4, with 16 bases in between. The CDR3 has 15 amino acids. CDR3 loop: CASGAGGWGADTQYF. CDR3 nucleotides: TGTGCTAGTGGTGCCGGAGGGTGGGGGGCAGATACGCAGTATTTT.

The genes are TRBV18 and TRBJ2-7; TRBD2 aligns across 9 bases. Germline CDR1 is KGHSH and CDR2 is LQKENI. The CDR3 has 14 amino acids. V was clipped by 4 bases and J by 4 bases; unmatched bases: 5. In DNA, the CDR3 is TGTGCCAGCTCACAGATGACTAGCGGATACGAGCAGTACTTC. Translated, it gives CASSQMTSGYEQYF.

The V gene is TRBV9, the J gene TRBJ1-1, with a tentative D call TRBD1 (5 bases). Per the germline V gene, CDR1 is SGDLS and CDR2 is YYNGEE. Trimming cost V 7 bases and J 10 bases, with 11 bases left between them. The CDR3 loop spans 10 amino acids. CDR3 residues: CASGANGAFF. The DNA for the CDR3 is TGTGCCAGCGGGGCAAACGGAGCTTTCTTT.

The chain couples TRBV4-1 to TRBJ1-5; D is perhaps TRBD1 (5 bases). CDR1 is MGHRA, CDR2 YSYEKL, per germline. Trimming pared 4 bases from V and 4 bases from J, leaving 17 bases between. The CDR3 is 16 amino acids. In DNA, the CDR3 is TGCGCCAGCAGCCGTCTTGCCCCAGGGACTAATCAGCCCCAGCATTTT. It yields the protein CASSRLAPGTNQPQHF.

This clone was recorded a few times. V and J are TRBV6-1 and TRBJ1-5, with D unclear. Germline lookup yields CDR1 MNHNS and CDR2 SASEGT. Trimming removed 8 bases at V and 6 bases at J, with 17 bases between. CDR3 size: 14 residues. The CDR3 sequence is CASVRLGSGQPQHF. The CDR3, as DNA: TGTGCCAGCGTCAGACTCGGCAGTGGTCAGCCCCAGCATTTT.

This clone was seen a few times. The rearrangement links TRBV7-9 to TRBJ1-2; tentatively, D is TRBD1 (6 bases). The CDR3 spans 15 residues. CDR1 is SEHNR and CDR2 is FQNEAQ in the germline V gene (reference sequence). Trimming took 5 bases from V and 6 from J, leaving 19 bases between them. The CDR3 nucleotides are TGTGCCAGCAGCCCCAGCGGACAGTGGGGTGATGGCTACACCTTC. Residues: CASSPSGQWGDGYTF.

The chain employs TRBV5-6 and TRBJ2-1, with 11 bases identical to TRBD2. The CDR3 consists of 15 residues. The junction had 4 bases not matched to a gene; V was cut back by 4 bases and J by 4 bases. Per the germline V gene, CDR1 is SGHDT and CDR2 is YYEEEE. CDR3 region: CASSMGLAEYNEQFF. CDR3 coding DNA: TGTGCCAGCAGCATGGGACTAGCGGAATACAATGAGCAGTTCTTC.

CDR3 bases: TGTGCCAGCAGTTACTCGCCGCAGGGGGCTGATGAGCAGTTCTTC. This gives the protein CASSYSPQGADEQFF. This chain connects TRBV6-5 to TRBJ2-1, with TRBD1 identical over 8 bases. Germline CDR1 is MNHEY and CDR2 is SVGAGI. Germline trimming cut 0 bases from V and 8 bases from J; bases unmatched to any gene: 6. The CDR3 has 15 residues.

The CDR3 region is CASSRGLQPNNEQFF. The CDR3 region has the DNA TGTGCCAGCAGCCGAGGCCTCCAGCCTAACAATGAGCAGTTCTTC. The rearrangement joins TRBV7-2 to TRBJ2-1; D unclear. Germline lookup yields CDR1 SGHTA and CDR2 FQGNSA. Trimming took off 5 bases at V and 5 bases at J, with 16 bases between the two ends. The CDR3 contains 15 residues.

The chain uses TRBV13 and TRBJ1-2, with a possible D match to TRBD1 (5 bases). This CDR3 comprises 14 residues. Trimming pared 2 bases from V and 6 bases from J, leaving 13 bases between. Germline V lookup: CDR1 PRHDT, CDR2 FYEKMQ (reference sequence). The CDR3 DNA follows: TGTGCCAGCAGCTTAAGGGGCAGGATGGATGGCTACACCTTC. Its protein is CASSLRGRMDGYTF.

V is TRBV6-5 and J is TRBJ1-5, with 8 bases matching TRBD1. Unmatched junction bases numbered 5, after V lost 7 bases and J lost 3 bases. CDR1 and CDR2 (germline): MNHEY, SVGAGI. The CDR3 runs to 14 residues. CDR3 in DNA: TGTGCCAGCAAGCAGACAGGGGCCAATCAGCCCCAGCATTTT. Amino acid sequence: CASKQTGANQPQHF.

The chain uses TRBV7-3 and TRBJ2-5, with 9 bases lining up with TRBD2. J was trimmed by 4 bases and V by 1 base; bases with no gene match: 10. Per the germline V gene, CDR1 is SGHTA and CDR2 is FQGTGA. The CDR3 loop spans 17 amino acids. The CDR3 loop reads CASSLIWRGGLGETQYF. The CDR3 region has the DNA TGTGCCAGCAGCTTAATATGGCGGGGGGGCCTGGGAGAGACCCAGTACTTC.

V is TRBV18 and J is TRBJ1-6, with D unclear. The length of the CDR3 is 15 residues. The germline gives CDR1 KGHSH, CDR2 LQKENI. Trimming shortened V by 6 bases and J by 7 bases, and 16 bases separated the two germline ends. CDR3 sequence: CASSPSRWENSPLHF. DNA for the CDR3: TGTGCCAGCTCGCCCTCACGGTGGGAGAATTCACCCCTCCACTTT.

This chain uses TRBV6-4 with TRBJ2-3, with 7 bases lining up with TRBD2. Trimming at V came to 3 bases and at J to 0 bases, leaving 3 bases not matched to a gene. Germline V CDR1 and CDR2: MRHNA, SNTAGT. The CDR3 has 15 residues. This chain's CDR3 is CASSEERGSTDTQYF. The CDR3 nucleotides are TGTGCCAGCAGTGAAGAGCGGGGAAGCACAGATACGCAGTATTTT.

The rearrangement uses TRBV30 and TRBJ2-2; 8 nucleotides line up with TRBD1. The V gene's germline CDR1 is GTSNPN and CDR2 SVGIG (reference sequence). Trimming took 4 bases from V and 0 from J; bases not matched to a gene: 10. The CDR3 is 17 amino acids. DNA of the CDR3: TGTGCCTGGAAAGGACAGGGCTGGACTCCGAACACCGGGGAGCTGTTTTTT. Translating it yields CAWKGQGWTPNTGELFF.

A single count supports this clone. The chain links TRBV5-6 to TRBJ2-1; 8 bases match TRBD2. V lost 2 bases to trimming and J lost 4 bases; unmatched junction nucleotides: 5. CDR1 is SGHDT and CDR2 is YYEEEE in the germline V gene. This CDR3 has 15 amino acids. CDR3: CASSFSGTRYNEQFF. The CDR3 coding sequence is TGTGCCAGCAGCTTTTCCGGGACTAGATACAATGAGCAGTTCTTC.

V usage is TRBV7-9 and J usage is TRBJ1-1, with TRBD1 as a possible D gene (6 bases). Germline V CDR1 and CDR2: SEHNR, FQNEAQ (reference sequence). V gave up 7 bases and J gave up 1 base, with 10 bases separating them. The CDR3 sequence is 13 residues long. The CDR3 here is CASTGGQNTEAFF. In nucleotides, the CDR3 is TGTGCCAGCACCGGGGGGCAGAACACTGAAGCTTTCTTT. The variable domain in full, completed from reference TRBV7-9 and TRBJ1-1, reads DTGVSQNPRHKITKRGQNVTFRCDPISEHNRLYWYRQTLGQGPEFLTYFQNEAQLEKSRLLSDRFSAERPKGSFSTLEIQRTEQGDSAMYLCASTGGQNTEAFFGQGTRLTVV.

The chain carries TRBV9 and TRBJ2-2; D is possibly TRBD2 (7 bases). The V gene's germline CDR1 is SGDLS and CDR2 YYNGEE. With 3 bases removed from V and 7 bases from J, the gap between germline ends came to 16 bases. CDR3 length: 15 residues. The DNA for the CDR3 is TGTGCCAGCAGCGCTCACGGGGGGCCTGGCGGGGAGCTGTTTTTT. This encodes CASSAHGGPGGELFF.

This clone was observed at least ten times. This sequence joins TRBV28 and TRBJ2-2; 8 nucleotides agree with TRBD1. Germline lookup yields CDR1 MDHEN and CDR2 SYDVKM. The V and J ends lost 4 bases and 4 bases, in that order; junction bases with no gene match: 8. CDR3 length equals 16 residues. In nucleotides, the CDR3 is TGTGCCAGCAGTTCCCCCCGGACAGGGCTCACCGGGGAGCTGTTTTTT. This encodes CASSSPRTGLTGELFF.